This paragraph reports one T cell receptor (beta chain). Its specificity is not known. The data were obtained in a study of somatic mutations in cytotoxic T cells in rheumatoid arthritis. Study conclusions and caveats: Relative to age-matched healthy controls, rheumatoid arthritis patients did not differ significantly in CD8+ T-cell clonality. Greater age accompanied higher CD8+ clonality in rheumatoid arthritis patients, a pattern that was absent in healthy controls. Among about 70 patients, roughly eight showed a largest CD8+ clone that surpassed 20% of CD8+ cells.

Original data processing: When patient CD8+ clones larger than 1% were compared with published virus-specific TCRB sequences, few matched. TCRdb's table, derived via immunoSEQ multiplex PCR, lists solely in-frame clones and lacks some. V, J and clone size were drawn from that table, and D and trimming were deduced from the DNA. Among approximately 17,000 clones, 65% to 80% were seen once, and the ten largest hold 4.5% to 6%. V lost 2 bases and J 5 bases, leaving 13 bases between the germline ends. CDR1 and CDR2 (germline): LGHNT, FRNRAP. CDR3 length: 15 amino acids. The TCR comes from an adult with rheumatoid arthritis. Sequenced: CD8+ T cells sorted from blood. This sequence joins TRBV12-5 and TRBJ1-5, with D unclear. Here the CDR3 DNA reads TGTGCTAGTGGTTTGTCAAACCTGGGCTATCAGCCCCAGCATTTT. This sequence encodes CASGLSNLGYQPQHF.